A selection of T cell receptor beta chains follows, all from one sample in a study of blood T cell repertoires in COVID-19. Using immunoSEQ multiplex PCR, the repertoire was profiled, and TCRdb retains in-frame clones only, with some absent. Of 210,000 or so clones listed, approximately 90% are singletons. Sequences were obtained from PBMCs or T cells enriched from blood (not recorded which). These receptors were collected from a man aged 25-45 years who had recovered from COVID-19. Each CDR3 is given with its conserved first and last residue. A row's size may be missing; if present it is once, few, many or a size class.

v_call	clone_size	j_call	cdr3_aa
TRBV19	.	TRBJ1-3	CASRTGATIYF
TRBV11-2	.	TRBJ1-2	CASRGYTGTGVGYTF
TRBV6-1	.	TRBJ1-3	CASSEGGYSGNTIYF
TRBV7-9	.	TRBJ2-3	CASSLIGGDTQYF
TRBV6-5	.	TRBJ2-2	CASTGTGRAGELFF
TRBV20-1	.	TRBJ2-1	CSATIGNEQFF
TRBV24-1	.	TRBJ2-3	CATNTGGLADTQYF
TRBV5-1	.	TRBJ1-2	CASSLGGAGNYGYTF
TRBV5-1	.	TRBJ1-2	CASSLAGGDYGYTF
TRBV11-2	.	TRBJ2-5	CASTNLAAQETQYF
TRBV11-2	.	TRBJ2-3	CASSMTGPDTQYF
TRBV6-1	.	TRBJ1-6	CASSKAPGYSNSPLHF
TRBV30	.	TRBJ1-1	CAWSVGADDQAFF
TRBV5-1	once	TRBJ1-1	CASSFGQGFPEAFF
TRBV9	.	TRBJ2-1	CASSVGGDNEQFF
TRBV30	.	TRBJ2-2	CAWQTVNTGELFF
TRBV9	.	TRBJ1-6	CASSVGITGGNSPLHF
TRBV5-1	.	TRBJ1-2	CASSLSGQPYGYTF
TRBV12-5	.	TRBJ2-2	CASGFLAGETGELFF
TRBV4-1	.	TRBJ2-3	CASSQQTLTGVGTDTQYF
TRBV3-1/TRBV3-2	.	TRBJ1-2	CASSNTGNGYTF
TRBV30	.	TRBJ1-2	CAWSVSTGDGYTF
TRBV19	.	TRBJ1-2	CASRDRESYGYTF
TRBV27	.	TRBJ1-2	CASSSGGRLFGYTF
TRBV10-3	.	TRBJ2-1	CATRGGEAYNEQFF
TRBV30	.	TRBJ2-7	CAWSVSGYSSYEQYF
TRBV6-5	.	TRBJ1-3	CASSYSGRGKNTIYF
TRBV5-1	once	TRBJ2-3	CASSHRDSTDTQYF
TRBV9	.	TRBJ2-1	CASSVGASGYNEQFF
TRBV7-9	.	TRBJ1-1	CASSIGTAMNTEAFF
TRBV20-1	.	TRBJ2-1	CSASSTIAGGHNEQFF
TRBV5-6	.	TRBJ2-4	CASSLRRSQNIQYF
TRBV2	.	TRBJ2-7	CASSEHRREQYF
TRBV5-8	.	TRBJ2-2	CASSLRRALNTGELFF
TRBV24-1	.	TRBJ2-1	CATSGEPNPSGSYNEQFF
TRBV11-2	few	TRBJ2-1	CASSFRTSGGASNEQFF
TRBV3-1/TRBV3-2	.	TRBJ2-1	CASSQASGGSYNEQFF
TRBV19	.	TRBJ2-7	CATRTSSYEQYF
TRBV5-4	once	TRBJ1-1	CASSLASGNTEAFF
TRBV27	.	TRBJ1-4	CASSFKGAPEKLFF
TRBV6-5	.	TRBJ2-3	CASRPAFTSTDTQYF
TRBV19	once	TRBJ2-4	CASSPRLDVAKNIQYF